This TCR beta chain was profiled in a study of T cells in Graves' hyperthyroidism and ophthalmopathy. Overall study results and limits: Ophthalmopathy was told apart from stable hyperthyroidism by a 13 V-J model. Researchers found most expanded thyroid clonotypes above 0.001 in blood as well.

V shed 5 bases and J 2 bases; nucleotides not matched to a gene: 7. This CDR3 has 14 amino acids. CDR1 is GTSNPN, CDR2 SVGIG, per germline (reference sequence). When ophthalmopathy did not progress within 18 months, Graves' hyperthyroidism was considered stable. Patients aged 18 to 65 had newly diagnosed hyperthyroidism of under 2 months' duration. RNA transcripts were the template for amplifying TCR beta CDR3 regions. The HTBI set primed first-round TCR CDR3 RT-PCR. TCRdb called the multiplex PCR reads again in MiXCR, with one record for every CDR3 protein. The sample has around 350,000 distinct CDR3 sequences; just under 25% are singletons. With regard to this clonotype: Its matching antigen is unknown.

The sequence came from a man aged 45-65 years with Graves' hyperthyroidism. The rearrangement joins TRBV30 to TRBJ2-3; 7 nucleotides line up with TRBD2. Sequencing input: blood. CDR3 nucleotide sequence: TGTGCCTGGGCGGCGGGGGTAATCACAGATACGCAGTATTTT. Amino acids: CAWAAGVITDTQYF. Full variable domain (rest looked up from reference TRBV30 and TRBJ2-3): SQTIHQWPATLVQPVGSPLSLECTVEGTSNPNLYWYRQAAGRGLQLLFYSVGIGQISSEVPQNLSASRPQDRQFILSSKKLLLSDSGFYLCAWAAGVITDTQYFGPGTRLTVL.